These T cell receptor beta chains were read from a single sample in a study of identical twins. Each CDR3 protein is one row after TCRdb ran MiXCR on the 5' RACE reads. The sample shows under 450,000 distinct CDR3 sequences, around a sixth of them seen only once. The sample was naive T cells sorted from blood. The receptors were gathered from a man in his forties or fifties in good health. CDR3s include the opening cysteine and the closing phenylalanine or tryptophan. The D gene is left open where the match is weak. Size values are once, few and many counts, or a class for expanded clones, and some rows have none.

v_call	j_call	d_call	clone_size	cdr3_aa	cdr3_nt
TRBV6-2/TRBV6-3	TRBJ2-2	NA	NA	CASSYRPPGTGELFF	TGTGCCAGCAGTTACAGACCCCCCGGGACCGGGGAGCTGTTTTTT
TRBV10-3	TRBJ1-1	NA	NA	CATRVGSEAFF	TGTGCCACCAGGGTGGGATCTGAAGCTTTCTTT
TRBV6-1	TRBJ2-1	TRBD2	NA	CASSEPLAGGPGNEQFF	TGTGCCAGCAGTGAACCCCTAGCGGGAGGGCCTGGCAATGAGCAGTTCTTC
TRBV12-3/TRBV12-4	TRBJ2-3	TRBD2	NA	CASSGLGLAGGADTQYF	TGTGCCAGCAGCGGGCTGGGACTAGCGGGAGGTGCAGATACGCAGTATTTT
TRBV5-1	TRBJ2-1	NA	NA	CASSIRTHNEQLF	TGCGCCAGCAGCATCCGGACACACAATGAGCAGCTCTTC
TRBV10-3	TRBJ2-7	TRBD2	once	CAISESKLAGAFHEQYF	TGTGCCATCAGTGAGTCGAAACTAGCGGGAGCTTTCCACGAGCAGTACTTC
TRBV5-6	TRBJ1-1	NA	few	CASSFSPGGLNTEAFF	TGTGCCAGCAGCTTCAGTCCGGGGGGCCTGAACACTGAAGCTTTCTTT
TRBV12-3/TRBV12-4	TRBJ1-1	NA	NA	CASSFGGGWTEAFF	TGTGCCAGCAGTTTCGGGGGGGGGTGGACTGAAGCTTTCTTT
TRBV4-3	TRBJ2-1	NA	NA	CASSRGGLTIYNEQFF	TGCGCCAGCAGCCGAGGGGGACTAACAATTTACAATGAGCAGTTCTTC
TRBV4-3	TRBJ2-1	NA	many	CASSQIDGPGVGNEQFF	TGCGCCAGCAGCCAGATCGACGGCCCAGGAGTCGGCAATGAGCAGTTCTTC